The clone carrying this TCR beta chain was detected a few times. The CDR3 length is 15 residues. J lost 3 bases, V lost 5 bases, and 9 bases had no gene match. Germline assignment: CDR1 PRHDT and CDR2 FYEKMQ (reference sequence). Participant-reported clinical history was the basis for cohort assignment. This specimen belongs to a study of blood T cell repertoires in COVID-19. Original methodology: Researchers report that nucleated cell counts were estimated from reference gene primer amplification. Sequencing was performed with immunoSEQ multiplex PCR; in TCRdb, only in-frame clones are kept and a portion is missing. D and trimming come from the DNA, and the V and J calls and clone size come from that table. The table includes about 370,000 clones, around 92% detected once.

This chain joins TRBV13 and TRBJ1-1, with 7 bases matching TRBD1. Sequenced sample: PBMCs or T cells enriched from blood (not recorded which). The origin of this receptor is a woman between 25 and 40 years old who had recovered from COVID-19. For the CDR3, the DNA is TGTGCCAGCAGCGGCGAAGGGGGCGGGGACACTGAAGCTTTCTTT. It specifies CASSGEGGGDTEAFF.